These 27 T cell receptor beta chains came from one sample sequenced in a study of T cells in Graves' hyperthyroidism and ophthalmopathy. Regions amplified from RNA transcripts were the TCR beta CDR3 regions. During a first-round RT-PCR of the TCR CDR3, the HTBI primer set was used. A single record per CDR3 protein comes from TCRdb applying MiXCR to the multiplex PCR reads. The sample consists of some 250,000 distinct CDR3 sequences, roughly 15% of them appearing once. Sequencing was performed on blood. These receptors came from a woman in her 40s with Graves' hyperthyroidism that later progressed to Graves' ophthalmopathy.

This clonotype has only a few counts. The chain carries TRBV6-5 and TRBJ2-7, with 9 bases fitting TRBD1. CDR1 MNHEY and CDR2 SVGAGI come from the germline V gene. This CDR3 region has 15 residues. V shed 2 bases and J 4 bases; nucleotides not matched to a gene: 6. Here the CDR3 reads CASSYAGTGSYEQYF. The CDR3, as DNA: TGTGCCAGCAGTTACGCCGGGACAGGGTCGTACGAGCAGTACTTC.

Ten or more counts support this clonotype. The chain links TRBV18 to TRBJ2-7; a possible D gene is TRBD1 (6 bases). The germline V gene encodes CDR1 KGHSH and CDR2 LQKENI. This CDR3 is 14 amino acids long. The V gene lost 3 bases and the J gene lost 2 bases, with 11 bases spanning the gap. Here the CDR3 reads CASSPVGATYEQYF. The CDR3 DNA reads as TGTGCCAGCTCACCGGTGGGGGCCACCTACGAGCAGTACTTC.

J is TRBJ2-5 and V is TRBV7-9; the D gene is possibly TRBD1 (6 bases). The germline V and J ends were trimmed by 8 bases and 5 bases, with 18 bases remaining between them. There are 14 residues in the CDR3. CDR1 SEHNR and CDR2 FQNEAQ come from the germline V gene (reference sequence). The CDR3 region is CASSIQGGGETQYF. The CDR3 nucleotides are TGTGCCAGCTCCATTCAAGGGGGTGGGGAGACCCAGTACTTC.

This clonotype was found many times. The CDR3 region is CASGLAGSEEQYF. DNA for the CDR3: TGTGCTAGTGGTTTGGCCGGTTCAGAGGAGCAGTACTTC. The V and J genes are TRBV12-5 and TRBJ2-7; no definite D call. The CDR3 length is 13 residues. CDR1 and CDR2 (germline): LGHNT, FRNRAP. With 1 base removed from V and 7 bases from J, the gap between germline ends came to 11 bases.

This clonotype was counted ten times or more. V gene TRBV6-1 combines with J gene TRBJ2-7; D not resolved. Germline V gene sequence: CDR1 MNHNS, CDR2 SASEGT. Between the trimmed V and J ends, which lost 4 bases and 0 bases, there was a span of 13 bases. The CDR3 loop spans 15 amino acids. CDR3 sequence reads: CASSAGPHASYEQYF. The CDR3 coding sequence is TGTGCCAGCAGTGCCGGCCCACATGCCTCCTACGAGCAGTACTTC.

V and J are TRBV5-1 and TRBJ2-3; 9 positions match TRBD1. From germline, CDR1 is SGHRS and CDR2 YFSETQ. J was trimmed by 3 bases and V by 4 bases; bases with no gene match: 6. The CDR3 runs 15 residues. The CDR3 spells CASSPPGQGTDTQYF. As DNA, the CDR3 is TGCGCCAGCAGCCCGCCGGGACAGGGTACAGATACGCAGTATTTT.

This clonotype has ten or more counts. The genes are TRBV2 and TRBJ2-7; 7 bases line up with TRBD2. The ends lost 6 bases at V and 9 bases at J; junction bases unmatched: 20. Germline-derived CDR1 and CDR2 are SNHLY and FYNNEI. The CDR3 extends over 16 amino acids. The CDR3 nucleotides read TGTGCCAGCAGGAGGGCACTAGCGTACTCAGATAAGGTGCAGTACTTC. This gives the protein CASRRALAYSDKVQYF.

The genes are TRBV12-5 and TRBJ2-7; tentatively, D is TRBD1 or TRBD2 (7 bases each). Trimming stripped 5 bases from V and 2 bases from J, with 19 bases between. The V gene's germline CDR1 is LGHNT and CDR2 FRNRAP. The CDR3 runs to 16 residues. CDR3 region: CASGLRPGGQPYEQYF. Here the CDR3 DNA reads TGTGCTAGTGGTCTCCGACCGGGGGGACAGCCCTACGAGCAGTACTTC.

This chain links TRBV11-2 with TRBJ2-5; the match to TRBD1 covers 8 bases. This CDR3 comprises 17 residues. The germline gives CDR1 SGHAT, CDR2 FQNNGV. V was clipped by 4 bases and J by 6 bases; unmatched bases: 16. In nucleotides, the CDR3 is TGTGCCAGCAGCTACCGGGGCAGGGGGCTTGTACAAAAGACCCAGTACTTC. Its protein is CASSYRGRGLVQKTQYF.

The table lists this clonotype with many counts. This chain connects TRBV5-1 to TRBJ2-2; 11 bases line up with TRBD1. The germline gives CDR1 SGHRS, CDR2 YFSETQ. V was clipped by 4 bases and J by 4 bases; unmatched bases: 0. This CDR3 comprises 14 residues. The CDR3 nucleotides read TGCGCCAGCAGCGGGACAGGGGGCACCGGGGAGCTGTTTTTT. It encodes CASSGTGGTGELFF.

This clonotype was picked up many times. This chain joins TRBV30 and TRBJ2-6; D remains ambiguous. Looked up from germline, CDR1 is GTSNPN and CDR2 is SVGIG (reference sequence). The CDR3 is 13 residues long. Trimming stripped 0 bases from V and 4 bases from J, with 4 bases between. CDR3 in amino acids: CAWSVKGANVLTF. CDR3 in DNA: TGTGCCTGGAGTGTAAAGGGGGCCAACGTCCTGACTTTC. Supplemented by reference TRBV30 and TRBJ2-6, the full variable domain reads SQTIHQWPATLVQPVGSPLSLECTVEGTSNPNLYWYRQAAGRGLQLLFYSVGIGQISSEVPQNLSASRPQDRQFILSSKKLLLSDSGFYLCAWSVKGANVLTFGAGSRLTVL.

With respect to this clonotype: A much larger clone differs by one base, so this may be a read error. The chain joins TRBV30 to TRBJ2-7; 8 positions agree with TRBD2. Germline V gives CDR1 GTSNPN, CDR2 SVGIG (reference sequence). The CDR3 has 13 amino acids. The V segment lost 0 bases and the J segment 6 bases; nucleotides outside the gene matches: 4. Written as DNA, the CDR3 is TGTGCCTGGAGTGTCGTAGCGGGATGCGAGCAGTACTTC. This gives the protein CAWSVVAGCEQYF. Complete variable domain (other parts from reference TRBV30 and TRBJ2-7): SQTIHQWPATLVQPVGSPLSLECTVEGTSNPNLYWYRQAAGRGLQLLFYSVGIGQISSEVPQNLSASRPQDRQFILSSKKLLLSDSGFYLCAWSVVAGCEQYFGPGTRLTVT.

This clonotype appeared many times. V usage is TRBV4-1 and J usage is TRBJ2-5; 13 nucleotides align to TRBD2. Germline V gene data show CDR1 as MGHRA and CDR2 as YSYEKL. Trimming removed 1 base from V and 4 bases from J; junction bases left unmatched: 6. The CDR3 has 17 residues. CDR3 residues: CASSQGRLAGGGETQYF. The CDR3 nucleotides read TGCGCCAGCAGCCAAGGACGACTAGCGGGAGGAGGAGAGACCCAGTACTTC.

This clonotype has at least ten counts. The V call is TRBV6-1, the J call TRBJ2-7; tentatively, D is TRBD1 or TRBD2 (7 bases each). V was shortened by 6 bases and J by 5 bases, with 17 bases between the two germline ends. In germline, CDR1 is MNHNS, CDR2 SASEGT. The CDR3 spans 14 residues. The CDR3 protein is CASRPRTRGHEQYF. The CDR3 DNA follows: TGTGCCAGCAGACCCAGGACTAGGGGGCACGAGCAGTACTTC.

This clonotype was picked up a small number of times. The chain combines TRBV20-1 with TRBJ2-7; perhaps TRBD2 as D (6 bases). The CDR3 spans 13 residues. CDR1 and CDR2 from the germline V gene are DFQATT and SNEGSKA (reference sequence). Trimming removed 4 bases at V and 3 bases at J, with 13 bases between. The CDR3 DNA reads as TGCAGTGCTATTGGTGCGGGGCTCTACGAGCAGTACTTC. This gives the protein CSAIGAGLYEQYF.

This clonotype was seen at least ten times. The chain recombines TRBV20-1 with TRBJ2-2; possible D gene TRBD1, 6 bases. V was cut by 0 bases and J by 1 base, with 6 bases left in between. The CDR3 is 14 residues long. Germline loops: CDR1 DFQATT, CDR2 SNEGSKA (reference sequence). For the CDR3, the DNA is TGCAGTGCTAGAGACAGGGGGAACACCGGGGAGCTGTTTTTT. It specifies CSARDRGNTGELFF.

This clonotype has more than one count but fewer than ten. The chain carries TRBV7-9 and TRBJ1-5; TRBD1 might be the D (5 bases). Trimming removed 5 bases at V and 1 base at J, with 18 bases between. The germline gives CDR1 SEHNR, CDR2 FQNEAQ (reference sequence). CDR3 size: 17 residues. CDR3 residues: CASSHPRDGESNQPQHF. The CDR3 DNA sequence: TGTGCCAGCAGCCACCCCAGGGATGGCGAAAGCAATCAGCCCCAGCATTTT.

The genes are TRBV29-1 and TRBJ1-2; weak D call: TRBD1 (6 bases). Germline loops: CDR1 SQVTM, CDR2 ANQGSEA. V lost 5 bases and J lost 4, with 17 bases in between. The CDR3 sequence is 14 residues long. CDR3 sequence (DNA): TGCAGCGTTCCCAACCGGGACACGTTCTATGGCTACACCTTC. Amino acid sequence: CSVPNRDTFYGYTF.

This clonotype occurred a few times. The chain links TRBV6-6 to TRBJ2-7, with D perhaps matching TRBD1 (6 bases). Germline CDR1 is MNHNY and CDR2 is SVGAGI (reference sequence). The CDR3 totals 15 residues. Trimming left V 2 bases short and J 3 bases short, with 14 bases between. In DNA, the CDR3 is TGTGCCAGCAGTTACCCTCCGGAAGGGGGCTACGAGCAGTACTTC. Translation: CASSYPPEGGYEQYF.

This clonotype was found many times. V usage is TRBV28 and J usage is TRBJ2-1; maybe TRBD2 (5 bases). This CDR3 spans 17 amino acids. Germline loops: CDR1 MDHEN, CDR2 SYDVKM. Trimming stripped 2 bases from V and 4 bases from J, with 18 bases between. The CDR3 loop reads CASSLPWTPNLYNEQFF. The CDR3 DNA reads TGTGCCAGCAGTTTACCCTGGACTCCAAACCTTTACAATGAGCAGTTCTTC.

There are many counts of this clonotype. The chain uses TRBV6-1 and TRBJ2-7; TRBD2 matches 11 bases. The germline V gene encodes CDR1 MNHNS and CDR2 SASEGT. The V gene end was trimmed by 10 bases and the J gene end by 2 bases; junction bases not matched to a gene: 10. The CDR3 has 15 amino acids. CDR3 loop: CAISTLAGAAYEQYF. In DNA form, the CDR3 reads TGTGCCATTTCAACACTAGCGGGAGCCGCCTACGAGCAGTACTTC.

There are many counts of this clonotype. This chain connects TRBV20-1 to TRBJ2-2; D uncertain. Germline loops: CDR1 DFQATT, CDR2 SNEGSKA (reference sequence). The V gene lost 2 bases and the J gene lost 8 bases, with 9 bases spanning the gap. The CDR3 is 12 residues long. The CDR3 sequence is CSARSIGGELFF. CDR3 DNA sequence: TGCAGTGCTAGAAGTATAGGAGGGGAGCTGTTTTTT.

This clonotype was counted many times. This chain links TRBV30 with TRBJ2-2; D remains ambiguous. The CDR3 has 15 residues. Looked up from germline, CDR1 is GTSNPN and CDR2 is SVGIG (reference sequence). Trimming took off 0 bases at V and 1 base at J, with 9 bases between the two ends. The CDR3 here is CAWSVLGVNTGELFF. As DNA, the CDR3 is TGTGCCTGGAGTGTACTCGGTGTGAACACCGGGGAGCTGTTTTTT.

A few counts support this clonotype. The genes are TRBV20-1 and TRBJ1-1; D not certain. The CDR3 length is 12 residues. CDR1 and CDR2 from the germline V gene are DFQATT and SNEGSKA (reference sequence). The germline V and J ends were trimmed by 6 bases and 8 bases, with 16 bases remaining between them. The DNA for the CDR3 is TGCAGTGCGCCAATCAGGTTCCCCGAAGCTTTCTTT. As protein: CSAPIRFPEAFF.

This clonotype was recorded at least ten times. V gene TRBV6-2 or TRBV6-3 combines with J gene TRBJ2-2, with 8 bases aligning to TRBD1. The CDR3 is made up of 15 amino acids. V dropped 5 bases and J dropped 1; count of bases not matched to a gene: 3. Germline loops: CDR1 MNHEY, CDR2 SVGEGT. CDR3 bases: TGTGCCAGCAGTGGACAGGGCCTGAACACCGGGGAGCTGTTTTTT. Its protein is CASSGQGLNTGELFF.

This clonotype was found many times. This chain links TRBV12-5 with TRBJ2-1, with unresolved D. The CDR3 sequence is 12 residues long. Trimming removed 8 bases from V and 7 bases from J, with 12 bases in between. Germline CDR1 reads LGHNT; CDR2 reads FRNRAP. CDR3 region: CASPQLWNEQFF. In DNA form, the CDR3 reads TGTGCTAGTCCGCAGCTCTGGAATGAGCAGTTCTTC.

The rearrangement joins TRBV4-1 to TRBJ1-3; 7 nucleotides match TRBD1. The CDR3 runs 18 residues. Germline-derived CDR1 and CDR2 are MGHRA and YSYEKL. Losses at the gene ends were 1 base for V and 3 bases for J; bases not matched to a gene: 12. In nucleotides, the CDR3 is TGCGCCAGCAGCCAAGGTGGGACAGAAGGAATTAATGGAAACACCATATATTTT. Protein sequence: CASSQGGTEGINGNTIYF.